This TCR beta chain was retrieved from a study of blood T cell repertoires in COVID-19. Study as a whole: Samples taken during acute and convalescent COVID-19 were collected in the United States, Italy and Spain. Sources were T cells, B-cell-depleted T cells, or PBMCs; the material itself was cDNA or gDNA.

Authors' analysis steps: Scientists estimated how many nucleated cells there were by amplifying reference gene primers. The assay was immunoSEQ multiplex PCR, and TCRdb's table has in-frame clones only and misses some. V and J calls and clone size are given by that table; D and trimming were obtained from the DNA. The sample shows 28,000 or so clones, about four fifths of them seen only once. With 3 bases removed from V and 5 bases from J, the gap between germline ends came to 11 bases. CDR1 is MNHNS and CDR2 is SASEGT in the germline V gene. The CDR3 loop spans 14 amino acids. The sequencing input was peripheral blood. The TCR sequence derives from a human donor in a cohort sampled during active COVID-19. The chain employs TRBV6-1 and TRBJ1-5; D gene uncertain. The CDR3 here is CASSDRSEYQPQHF. DNA for the CDR3: TGTGCCAGCAGTGACCGGTCGGAGTATCAGCCCCAGCATTTT.